The next 18 T cell receptor beta chains were all read from a single sample in a study of blood T cell repertoires in COVID-19. Sequencing used immunoSEQ multiplex PCR; TCRdb keeps in-frame clones, though not all of them. This table has about 120,000 clones, approximately 90% appearing once. The sequenced sample was peripheral blood. The receptors stem from a woman aged 45-59 years with acute or convalescent COVID-19.

By share, this clone counts as medium-sized. The chain uses TRBV4-3 and TRBJ2-3, with TRBD2 matching 9 bases. Germline V gene sequence: CDR1 LGHNA, CDR2 YSLEER. The CDR3 is 17 amino acids. V shed 7 bases, J shed 6 bases, and the junction held 17 bases outside the gene matches. The CDR3, as DNA: TGCGCCAGCACCGGAGGCCTCGGGGCGGGAGGGATGGATACGCAGTATTTT. Translating it yields CASTGGLGAGGMDTQYF.

The rearrangement joins TRBV9 to TRBJ2-7; D is ambiguous. Trimming pared 0 bases from V and 2 bases from J, leaving 9 bases between. The CDR3 runs 14 residues. CDR1 is SGDLS, CDR2 YYNGEE, per germline. The CDR3 region is CASSVGVSAYEQYF. The CDR3 DNA reads TGTGCCAGCAGCGTAGGAGTCAGCGCCTACGAGCAGTACTTC.

The gene calls are TRBV30 and TRBJ1-2, with D tentatively TRBD1 (5 bases). Germline assignment: CDR1 GTSNPN and CDR2 SVGIG (reference sequence). This CDR3 is 14 amino acids long. With 5 bases removed from V and 9 bases from J, the gap between germline ends came to 22 bases. The DNA for the CDR3 is TGTGCCTGGGCGACCGGCAGGGATGGGTCTAGCTACACCTTC. This gives the protein CAWATGRDGSSYTF.

A single count supports this clone. The rearrangement joins TRBV6-5 to TRBJ1-2; TRBD1 matches 9 bases. V shed 0 bases and J 10 bases; nucleotides not matched to a gene: 6. Germline V gene lookup returns CDR1 MNHEY and CDR2 SVGAGI. The CDR3 sequence is 14 residues long. The CDR3 DNA is TGTGCCAGCAGTTACTCTCCGGGACAGGGTAACTACACCTTC. Protein sequence: CASSYSPGQGNYTF.

V gene TRBV19 combines with J gene TRBJ2-5; the match to TRBD2 covers 9 bases. Germline values: CDR1 LNHDA, CDR2 SQIVND (reference sequence). The length of the CDR3 is 15 residues. After removal of 8 bases from V and 4 bases from J, the junction contained 11 bases not matched to a gene. DNA of the CDR3: TGTGCCAGTGGGGGTAGCGGGAGAAGAGGAGAGACCCAGTACTTC. Amino acid sequence: CASGGSGRRGETQYF. The entire variable domain, with the rest obtained from reference TRBV19 and TRBJ2-5, is as follows: DGGITQSPKYLFRKEGQNVTLSCEQNLNHDAMYWYRQDPGQGLRLIYYSQIVNDFQKGDIAEGYSVSREKKESFPLTVTSAQKNPTAFYLCASGGSGRRGETQYFGPGTRLLVL.

The V gene is TRBV10-2, the J gene TRBJ1-1, with 7 bases matching TRBD1. The germline gives CDR1 WSHSY, CDR2 SAAADI. The CDR3 contains 14 residues. V was clipped by 7 bases and J by 0 bases; unmatched bases: 5. This CDR3 reads CASKIGTVNTEAFF. The CDR3 nucleotides are TGCGCCAGCAAAATTGGGACAGTGAACACTGAAGCTTTCTTT.

Of note for this clone: This CDR3 is also generated by other DNA sequences in the sample. The chain is built from TRBV20-1 and TRBJ1-2; D is perhaps TRBD1 (5 bases). Germline V CDR1 and CDR2: DFQATT, SNEGSKA (reference sequence). This CDR3 comprises 10 residues. V dropped 6 bases and J dropped 7 bases, with 9 bases sitting between them. Here the CDR3 reads CSARDSGYTF. The CDR3 DNA is TGCAGTGCCAGGGACTCTGGCTACACCTTC.

The genes are TRBV12-5 and TRBJ1-5, with D unclear. Looked up from germline, CDR1 is LGHNT and CDR2 is FRNRAP. The CDR3 sequence is 17 residues long. Trimming took 3 bases from V and 1 from J, leaving 16 bases between them. CDR3 amino acids: CASGFSTGIESNQPQHF. DNA for the CDR3: TGTGCTAGTGGTTTCTCCACGGGGATCGAGAGCAATCAGCCCCAGCATTTT.

The chain is built from TRBV5-6 and TRBJ2-1; the match to TRBD2 covers 9 bases. Germline CDR1 and CDR2: SGHDT and YYEEEE. V lost 8 bases to trimming and J lost 16 bases; unmatched junction nucleotides: 22. There are 15 residues in the CDR3. This chain's CDR3 is CASRKVEGLALGVFF. The CDR3 DNA is TGTGCCAGTCGCAAAGTTGAGGGACTAGCCCTTGGGGTCTTCTTC.

This chain joins TRBV5-4 and TRBJ1-1, with 9 bases that match TRBD1. The CDR3 extends over 15 amino acids. The V segment lost 4 bases and the J segment 6 bases; nucleotides outside the gene matches: 10. Germline CDR1 reads SGHNT; CDR2 reads YYREEE (reference sequence). The CDR3 DNA reads TGTGCCAGCAGCATGCCCGGGACAGGGTCTTCTGAAGCTTTCTTT. Its translation is CASSMPGTGSSEAFF.

V is TRBV7-9 and J is TRBJ2-4; a weak D match, TRBD1 (6 bases). The CDR3 is made up of 16 amino acids. V lost 2 bases to trimming and J lost 1 base, with 12 bases between them. Per the germline V gene, CDR1 is SEHNR and CDR2 is FQNEAQ (reference sequence). The CDR3 spells CASSLNWGPAKNIQYF. Written as DNA, the CDR3 is TGTGCCAGCAGCTTAAATTGGGGGCCCGCCAAAAACATTCAGTACTTC. Filled out from reference TRBV7-9 and TRBJ2-4, the complete variable domain reads DTGVSQNPRHKITKRGQNVTFRCDPISEHNRLYWYRQTLGQGPEFLTYFQNEAQLEKSRLLSDRFSAERPKGSFSTLEIQRTEQGDSAMYLCASSLNWGPAKNIQYFGAGTRLSVL.

The sample holds one count of this clone. This sequence joins TRBV30 and TRBJ2-3; D not resolved. V lost 2 bases to trimming and J lost 0 bases, with 6 bases between them. The CDR3 sequence is 13 residues long. The V gene's germline CDR1 is GTSNPN and CDR2 SVGIG (reference sequence). The CDR3 loop reads CAWSPLSTDTQYF. In DNA, the CDR3 is TGTGCCTGGAGTCCTCTCAGCACAGATACGCAGTATTTT. The full variable domain, rest sourced from reference TRBV30 and TRBJ2-3, is SQTIHQWPATLVQPVGSPLSLECTVEGTSNPNLYWYRQAAGRGLQLLFYSVGIGQISSEVPQNLSASRPQDRQFILSSKKLLLSDSGFYLCAWSPLSTDTQYFGPGTRLTVL.

Here the CDR3 DNA reads TGCGCCAGCAGCTTGCTCCAGGGCGGCGGGGAGCTGTTTTTT. Its protein product is CASSLLQGGGELFF. The V gene is TRBV5-1, the J gene TRBJ2-2, with D possibly TRBD1 on 5 matching bases. V lost 1 base, J lost 7 bases, and 11 bases lay in between. Germline values: CDR1 SGHRS, CDR2 YFSETQ. The CDR3 is 14 amino acids.

The chain links TRBV2 to TRBJ1-2; D not certain. CDR1 is SNHLY and CDR2 is FYNNEI in the germline V gene. CDR3 size: 12 residues. Trimming took 6 bases from V and 4 from J, leaving 9 bases between them. CDR3 bases: TGTGCCAGCAGCGTCGAGGCCTATGGCTACACCTTC. Translating it yields CASSVEAYGYTF.

The chain couples TRBV29-1 to TRBJ1-2; 9 nucleotides line up with TRBD1. After removal of 6 bases from V and 6 bases from J, the junction contained 5 bases not matched to a gene. The CDR3 has 12 amino acids. From germline, CDR1 is SQVTM and CDR2 ANQGSEA. The CDR3 DNA is TGCAGCGTCCAAACAGGGGGCGATGGCTACACCTTC. The encoded protein is CSVQTGGDGYTF. The full variable domain, rest sourced from reference TRBV29-1 and TRBJ1-2, is SAVISQKPSRDICQRGTSLTIQCQVDSQVTMMFWYRQQPGQSLTLIATANQGSEATYESGFVIDKFPISRPNLTFSTLTVSNMSPEDSSIYLCSVQTGGDGYTFGSGTRLTVV.

The chain is built from TRBV7-2 and TRBJ2-7; the D is unclear. Looked up from germline, CDR1 is SGHTA and CDR2 is FQGNSA. V dropped 1 base and J dropped 5 bases, with 9 bases sitting between them. The CDR3 extends over 13 amino acids. CDR3 in DNA: TGTGCCAGCAGCTTAGACCCAGAGGACGAGCAGTACTTC. This sequence encodes CASSLDPEDEQYF.

The rearrangement uses TRBV7-9 and TRBJ2-7, with 8 bases fitting TRBD2. This CDR3 has 17 residues. V gave up 5 bases and J gave up 1 base; unmatched junction bases: 13. CDR1 and CDR2 from the germline V gene are SEHNR and FQNEAQ (reference sequence). CDR3 region: CASSAHGGGRPSYEQYF. The CDR3 nucleotides read TGTGCCAGCAGCGCCCACGGGGGGGGACGCCCGTCCTACGAGCAGTACTTC. The full variable domain, in which reference TRBV7-9 and TRBJ2-7 provide the parts outside the CDR3, is DTGVSQNPRHKITKRGQNVTFRCDPISEHNRLYWYRQTLGQGPEFLTYFQNEAQLEKSRLLSDRFSAERPKGSFSTLEIQRTEQGDSAMYLCASSAHGGGRPSYEQYFGPGTRLTVT.

This chain links TRBV11-2 with TRBJ1-3; D is possibly TRBD1 (5 bases). Germline V gives CDR1 SGHAT, CDR2 FQNNGV. The ends were cut back, 0 bases at V and 0 bases at J, with 12 bases in the middle. The CDR3 runs to 17 residues. The CDR3 nucleotides are TGTGCCAGCAGCTTAGATCTGACAGTAGTCTCTGGAAACACCATATATTTT. The encoded protein is CASSLDLTVVSGNTIYF.